This TCR beta chain was obtained from a study of CD8 T cells in ankylosing spondylitis. Study-wide results and caveats: Made up of under ten highly homologous variants, a TCR beta motif appeared characteristic of ankylosing spondylitis blood.

The CDR3 runs to 11 residues. Trimming left V 2 bases short and J 4 bases short, with 1 base between. CDR1 is MNHEY, CDR2 SVGEGT, per germline. In its sample, this clonotype was seen many times. Its antigen is still unknown. MiXCR, run by TCRdb on the 5' RACE reads, gives a single entry per CDR3 protein. This repertoire shows about 160,000 distinct CDR3 sequences, around 8.9% found once; its top ten account for over 13%. The sequence came from a female donor with ankylosing spondylitis or in good health (not recorded which). Sequencing was performed on blood, either unsorted or a sorted T cell fraction (not recorded which). V and J are TRBV6-2 or TRBV6-3 and TRBJ2-3; D is unresolved. The DNA for the CDR3 is TGTGCCAGCAGTTACCCAGATACGCAGTATTTT. As protein: CASSYPDTQYF.